This T cell receptor beta chain was recovered during a study of cytomegalovirus exposure and HLA in healthy donors. On this clone: Antigen unknown.

Points from the study as a whole: Some V segments could not be told apart, so they were left out, TRBV6-2 and TRBV6-3 among them. Earlier results showed most TCR beta V segments being productive about 90% or about 30% of the time.

Looked up from germline, CDR1 is SGHTA and CDR2 is FQGTGA. The CDR3 is 13 residues long. Trimming at V came to 5 bases and at J to 9 bases, leaving 5 bases not matched to a gene. It was with 60 Vbeta and 13 Jbeta primers that the PCR ran. Generated by immunoSEQ multiplex PCR, the TCRdb table keeps only in-frame clones and is missing some. Here the sample spans about 120,000 clones, roughly 83% being singletons. The receptor's source is a young man in good health and CMV-seropositive. J is TRBJ2-1 and V is TRBV7-3; TRBD1 aligns across 9 bases. The material sequenced was PBMCs. CDR3 sequence: CASSLKQGAEQFF. The CDR3 DNA reads TGTGCCAGCAGCCTAAAACAGGGGGCTGAGCAGTTCTTC. Together with reference TRBV7-3 and TRBJ2-1, the CDR3 gives the full variable domain: GAGVSQTPSNKVTEKGKYVELRCDPISGHTALYWYRQSLGQGPEFLIYFQGTGAADDSGLPNDRFFAVRPEGSVSTLKIQRTERGDSAVYLCASSLKQGAEQFFGPGTRLTVL.